Following are 21 T cell receptor beta chains from one sample sequenced in a study of beta chain features in type 1 diabetes. Every bit of the isolated RNA underwent reverse transcription, so sequencing read expressed TCRB transcripts. The method was immunoSEQ multiplex PCR; TCRdb's version includes in-frame clones alone and lacks a portion of them. The repertoire has 150,000 to 170,000 clones, 10% of them found once; the top ten carry 0.45% to 0.5%. Their specific antigens are unknown. Findings of the study overall: All four CD4+ subsets of Type 1 diabetes patients contained TCRB CDR3s that were moderately but significantly shorter.

Sequenced: central memory CD4+ T cells from blood. These receptors came from a man younger than 40 with type 1 diabetes.

As concerns this clone: Other DNA sequences in the same sample also yield this CDR3. The rearrangement uses TRBV5-4 and TRBJ2-7, with 7 nucleotides matching TRBD2. CDR1 and CDR2 from the germline V gene are SGHNT and YYREEE (reference sequence). J was trimmed by 1 base and V by 2 bases; bases with no gene match: 0. CDR3 size: 13 residues. CDR3 sequence: CASSLAGSYEQYF. CDR3 DNA: TGTGCCAGCAGCTTAGCGGGGTCCTACGAGCAGTACTTC. The variable domain in full, completed from reference TRBV5-4 and TRBJ2-7, reads ETGVTQSPTHLIKTRGQQVTLRCSSQSGHNTVSWYQQALGQGPQFIFQYYREEENGRGNFPPRFSGLQFPNYSSELNVNALELDDSALYLCASSLAGSYEQYFGPGTRLTVT.

This clone was picked up a small number of times. The chain links TRBV30 to TRBJ1-2; possible D gene TRBD1, 5 bases. Germline V CDR1 and CDR2: GTSNPN, SVGIG (reference sequence). V lost 7 bases and J 1 base, leaving 13 bases between the germline ends. The CDR3 is made up of 13 amino acids. The CDR3 region has the DNA TGTGCCTCCAGGGTTACCCTTAACTATGGCTACACCTTC. Protein product: CASRVTLNYGYTF.

A few counts support this clone. The chain carries TRBV29-1 and TRBJ1-1; TRBD1 agrees at 9 bases. Germline V gene lookup returns CDR1 SQVTM and CDR2 ANQGSEA. Losses at the gene ends were 6 bases for V and 3 bases for J; bases not matched to a gene: 5. The CDR3 runs 13 residues. The DNA for the CDR3 is TGCAGCGTCGGAACAGGGGGCCACACTGAAGCTTTCTTT. Translated, it gives CSVGTGGHTEAFF.

This clone was recorded a few times. The chain has TRBV30 and TRBJ1-1, with TRBD1 as a possible D gene (5 bases). Germline assignment: CDR1 GTSNPN and CDR2 SVGIG (reference sequence). The germline V and J ends were trimmed by 2 bases and 1 base, with 8 bases remaining between them. This CDR3 spans 13 amino acids. The CDR3 coding sequence is TGTGCCTGGAGTATACAGGAGAACACTGAAGCTTTCTTT. Its translation: CAWSIQENTEAFF.

The chain links TRBV4-1 to TRBJ2-1, with 12 bases aligning to TRBD2. Germline lookup yields CDR1 MGHRA and CDR2 YSYEKL. CDR3 length: 17 residues. V trimming: 4 bases; J trimming: 6 bases; junction bases outside the gene matches: 10. In nucleotides, the CDR3 is TGCGCCAGCAGCCTTACTAGCGGGAGGCCCCAAGGCAATGAGCAGTTCTTC. Translating it yields CASSLTSGRPQGNEQFF.

V usage is TRBV30 and J usage is TRBJ2-1, with no clear D. The CDR3 length is 11 residues. Germline lookup yields CDR1 GTSNPN and CDR2 SVGIG (reference sequence). The V gene lost 3 bases and the J gene lost 4 bases, with 4 bases spanning the gap. The CDR3 DNA reads as TGTGCCTGGAGGTTATACAATGAGCAGTTCTTC. This sequence encodes CAWRLYNEQFF.

The chain is built from TRBV4-3 and TRBJ2-7; 7 bases line up with TRBD2. V gave up 1 base and J gave up 3 bases; unmatched junction bases: 6. Germline CDR1 is LGHNA and CDR2 is YSLEER. This CDR3 has 15 residues. CDR3 in amino acids: CASSQAAGAGYEQYF. CDR3 bases: TGCGCCAGCAGCCAAGCTGCGGGAGCGGGCTACGAGCAGTACTTC.

This rearrangement joins TRBV4-3 to TRBJ1-2; 9 positions match TRBD1. The CDR3 contains 14 residues. Germline loops: CDR1 LGHNA, CDR2 YSLEER. V lost 0 bases to trimming and J lost 7 bases; unmatched junction nucleotides: 3. Written as DNA, the CDR3 is TGCGCCAGCAGCCAAGAACAGGGGGCGCCTGGCTACACCTTC. It yields the protein CASSQEQGAPGYTF.

This clone was detected only a few times. The DNA of the CDR3 is TGTGCCAGCTCCGCTGGACAGACCTACGAGCAGTACTTC. It yields the protein CASSAGQTYEQYF. The V call is TRBV18, the J call TRBJ2-7; a weak D match, TRBD1 (6 bases). Germline-derived CDR1 and CDR2 are KGHSH and LQKENI. The V and J ends lost 6 bases and 2 bases respectively, with 11 bases between them. The CDR3 consists of 13 residues.

The V and J genes are TRBV5-4 and TRBJ2-4; 8 bases fit TRBD2. V was clipped by 5 bases and J by 2 bases; unmatched bases: 9. The CDR3 sequence is 16 residues long. Per germline, CDR1 SGHNT and CDR2 YYREEE (reference sequence). This CDR3 reads CASRPWTSRTKNIQYF. The CDR3, as DNA: TGTGCCAGCAGACCCTGGACTAGCCGCACCAAAAACATTCAGTACTTC.

This clone was detected only a few times. V gene TRBV7-8 combines with J gene TRBJ2-1; 9 bases match TRBD2. CDR1 and CDR2 from the germline V gene are SGHVS and FQNEAQ. The CDR3 loop spans 13 amino acids. The trim removed 3 bases at V and 6 bases at J, leaving 0 bases unmatched. The chain's CDR3 is CASSFSGGNEQFF. The DNA of the CDR3 is TGTGCCAGCAGCTTTAGCGGGGGCAATGAGCAGTTCTTC.

On this clone: Other DNA sequences from this sample encode an identical CDR3 as well. The chain combines TRBV7-2 with TRBJ1-2; D unresolved. CDR1 and CDR2 from the germline V gene are SGHTA and FQGNSA. There are 13 residues in the CDR3. V lost 2 bases to trimming and J lost 8 bases, with 12 bases between them. CDR3 region: CASSLSREDGYTF. DNA of the CDR3: TGTGCCAGCAGCTTATCAAGGGAGGACGGCTACACCTTC.

This clone was recorded a few times. The chain links TRBV28 to TRBJ2-5; 8 bases match TRBD2. Trimming took 6 bases from V and 4 from J; bases not matched to a gene: 10. Looked up from germline, CDR1 is MDHEN and CDR2 is SYDVKM. This CDR3 comprises 15 residues. DNA for the CDR3: TGTGCCAGCAGCCAGGGACTAGTACATCCAGAGACCCAGTACTTC. It translates to CASSQGLVHPETQYF. The whole variable domain, filled in from reference TRBV28 and TRBJ2-5, reads DVKVTQSSRYLVKRTGEKVFLECVQDMDHENMFWYRQDPGLGLRLIYFSYDVKMKEKGDIPEGYSVSREKKERFSLILESASTNQTSMYLCASSQGLVHPETQYFGPGTRLLVL.

The V gene is TRBV7-9, the J gene TRBJ1-5; no reliable D call. Trimming removed 1 base from V and 2 bases from J, with 6 bases in between. Germline lookup yields CDR1 SEHNR and CDR2 FQNEAQ (reference sequence). The CDR3 extends over 14 amino acids. CDR3 DNA: TGTGCCAGCAGCTTAGGGGCAGGCAATCAGCCCCAGCATTTT. This encodes CASSLGAGNQPQHF. Variable domain in full (rest from reference TRBV7-9 and TRBJ1-5): DTGVSQNPRHKITKRGQNVTFRCDPISEHNRLYWYRQTLGQGPEFLTYFQNEAQLEKSRLLSDRFSAERPKGSFSTLEIQRTEQGDSAMYLCASSLGAGNQPQHFGDGTRLSIL.

The sample holds a few counts of this clone. The chain uses TRBV7-9 and TRBJ2-5, with 15 bases fitting TRBD2. The V segment lost 2 bases and the J segment 7 bases; nucleotides outside the gene matches: 5. Germline V gene data show CDR1 as SEHNR and CDR2 as FQNEAQ (reference sequence). The CDR3 totals 16 residues. The DNA of the CDR3 is TGTGCCAGCAGCTTATTGGGACTAGCGGGAGGAGGGACCCAGTACTTC. This codes for CASSLLGLAGGGTQYF.

J is TRBJ1-2 and V is TRBV5-1, with 10 bases identical to TRBD1. From germline, CDR1 is SGHRS and CDR2 YFSETQ. Germline trimming cut 4 bases from V and 2 bases from J; bases unmatched to any gene: 8. The CDR3 spans 16 residues. The CDR3 spells CASSQAAGQGNYGYTF. CDR3 coding DNA: TGCGCCAGCAGCCAGGCGGCGGGACAGGGGAACTATGGCTACACCTTC.

Only a few counts were recorded for this clone. Other DNA sequences of this sample code for an identical CDR3. The chain links TRBV7-9 to TRBJ2-3; 12 bases line up with TRBD2. The germline V gene encodes CDR1 SEHNR and CDR2 FQNEAQ (reference sequence). The CDR3 is 14 amino acids. Trimming cost V 4 bases and J 6 bases; bases outside gene matches: 2. This CDR3 is CASSSSGRADTQYF. In nucleotides, the CDR3 is TGTGCCAGCAGCTCTAGCGGGAGGGCCGATACGCAGTATTTT.

V and J are TRBV6-1 and TRBJ2-1; D is possibly TRBD1 (6 bases). Trimming shortened V by 3 bases and J by 8 bases, and 17 bases separated the two germline ends. CDR3 size: 15 residues. Germline V gives CDR1 MNHNS, CDR2 SASEGT. In DNA, the CDR3 is TGTGCCAGCAGTGACGGGGCAGGGGCGTACCATGAGCAGTTCTTC. Translation: CASSDGAGAYHEQFF.

This clone was seen more than once but under ten times. This sequence joins TRBV28 and TRBJ1-5; the D is unclear. The CDR3 contains 14 residues. V was pared by 6 bases and J by 7 bases, with 16 bases between. From germline, CDR1 is MDHEN and CDR2 SYDVKM. The CDR3 sequence: CASRHYRAEQPQHF. CDR3 in DNA: TGTGCCAGCAGGCATTATAGAGCGGAACAGCCCCAGCATTTT.

The V and J genes are TRBV25-1 and TRBJ1-2; D is uncertain. The CDR3 covers 14 residues. The V and J ends lost 3 bases and 6 bases respectively, with 14 bases between them. Per germline, CDR1 MGHDK and CDR2 SYGVNS. CDR3 residues: CASSDGGRYDGYTF. CDR3 in DNA: TGTGCCAGCAGTGACGGAGGGAGGTACGATGGCTACACCTTC.

This clone was detected a few times. The chain combines TRBV5-1 with TRBJ1-1; 12 positions agree with TRBD1. Germline CDR1 and CDR2: SGHRS and YFSETQ. Trimming took 4 bases from V and 4 from J; bases not matched to a gene: 5. The CDR3 spans 15 residues. CDR3 in amino acids: CASSDGTGGFTEAFF. CDR3 DNA: TGCGCCAGCAGCGACGGGACAGGGGGCTTCACTGAAGCTTTCTTT. The whole variable domain, filled in from reference TRBV5-1 and TRBJ1-1, reads KAGVTQTPRYLIKTRGQQVTLSCSPISGHRSVSWYQQTPGQGLQFLFEYFSETQRNKGNFPGRFSGRQFSNSRSEMNVSTLELGDSALYLCASSDGTGGFTEAFFGQGTRLTVV.